This TCR beta chain was recorded in a study of graft-versus-host responses after intestinal transplantation. Study-wide context: Each patient got anti-thymocyte globulin induction, then tacrolimus and steroids for roughly 3 years.

Libraries were prepared by immunoSEQ multiplex PCR; TCRdb keeps only in-frame clonotypes and omits some of them. The table has about 78,000 clones, 90% seen once. Germline V gives CDR1 PRHDT, CDR2 FYEKMQ (reference sequence). The CDR3 has 16 amino acids. Trimming took off 3 bases at V and 0 bases at J, with 9 bases between the two ends. Concerning this clone itself: Its antigen is still unknown.

The study's findings and limits: There was an association between peak levels of circulating GvH clones and early post-transplant HvG declines. Marrow from the recipient contained GvH clones, some of which had appeared first in ileum or blood.

V and J are TRBV13 and TRBJ1-6; D is perhaps TRBD1 (5 bases). The sample consisted of unstimulated CD8+ T cells sorted from spleen or lymph node cells, taken before transplant. This clonotype was obtained from a human donor who was the organ donor for an intestinal transplant. The CDR3 DNA reads as TGTGCCAGCAGCTTCAGGGAAAGCTCCTATAATTCACCCCTCCACTTT. It specifies CASSFRESSYNSPLHF.